The 3 T cell receptor beta chains listed next were all sequenced from one sample in a study of blood T cells in healthy people across ages. For the second PCR, which ran for about 6 to 11 cycles, a sample-barcoded 5' primer and a J-beta primer mix were used. TCRdb re-derived calls from the 5' RACE reads in MiXCR, one entry per CDR3 protein. Of approximately 780,000 distinct CDR3 sequences detected, approximately 24% appear once; the ten largest clones hold around 3%. Separately, the same data were catalogued under a study of T cells of mothers and their children.

The specimen sequenced was blood. These receptors came from a boy aged 5 to 17 in good health.

The gene calls are TRBV5-1 and TRBJ2-1; 8 nucleotides agree with TRBD2. The CDR3 has 17 amino acids. Germline V lookup: CDR1 SGHRS, CDR2 YFSETQ. Germline trimming cut 4 bases from V and 2 bases from J; bases unmatched to any gene: 11. CDR3 in amino acids: CASSPQGLAGTYNEQFF. As DNA, the CDR3 is TGCGCCAGCAGCCCCCAAGGGCTAGCGGGCACCTACAATGAGCAGTTCTTC.

V is TRBV7-2 and J is TRBJ2-1; TRBD1 matches 8 bases. Germline-derived CDR1 and CDR2 are SGHTA and FQGNSA. The CDR3 extends over 15 amino acids. V dropped 3 bases and J dropped 2; count of bases not matched to a gene: 3. DNA for the CDR3: TGTGCCAGCAGCTTCAGGGGGCCAGCCTACAATGAGCAGTTCTTC. Translating gives CASSFRGPAYNEQFF. The variable domain in full, completed from reference TRBV7-2 and TRBJ2-1, reads GAGVSQSPSNKVTEKGKDVELRCDPISGHTALYWYRQSLGQGLEFLIYFQGNSAPDKSGLPSDRFSAERTGGSVSTLTIQRTQQEDSAVYLCASSFRGPAYNEQFFGPGTRLTVL.

The chain uses TRBV6-5 and TRBJ1-4; D gene unclear. The CDR3 covers 13 residues. Trimming pared 6 bases from V and 10 bases from J, leaving 15 bases between. In germline, CDR1 is MNHEY, CDR2 SVGAGI. For the CDR3, the DNA is TGTGCCAGCAGGGCTCCCCAGCATCTAAAACTGTTTTTT. Its protein is CASRAPQHLKLFF.